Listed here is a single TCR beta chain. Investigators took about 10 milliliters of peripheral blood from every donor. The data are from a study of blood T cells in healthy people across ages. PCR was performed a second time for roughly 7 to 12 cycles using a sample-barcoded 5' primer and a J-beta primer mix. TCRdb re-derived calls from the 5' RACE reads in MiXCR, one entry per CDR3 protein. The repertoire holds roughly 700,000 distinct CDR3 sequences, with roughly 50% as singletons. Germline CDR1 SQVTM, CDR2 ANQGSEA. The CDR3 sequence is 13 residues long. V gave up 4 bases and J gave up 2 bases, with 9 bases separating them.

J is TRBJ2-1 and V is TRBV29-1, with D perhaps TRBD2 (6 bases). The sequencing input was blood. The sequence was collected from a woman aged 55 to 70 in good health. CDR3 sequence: CSVGGVAYNEQFF. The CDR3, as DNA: TGCAGCGTTGGCGGGGTGGCCTACAATGAGCAGTTCTTC.